These 11 T cell receptor beta chains share one sample of origin, sequenced in a study of response to subunit inactivated influenza vaccine. TCRdb processed the RT-PCR reads anew with MiXCR; each CDR3 protein has one entry. The table includes about 570,000 distinct CDR3 sequences, about 11% detected once. These data are also associated with another study on T cells expressing NK-cell markers. According to that study: Scientists made TCR beta cDNA using 5'RACE template switching with UMIs.

The starting material was PBMCs from blood, obtained on the day of vaccination. These receptors came from a man aged 50-59 years who received an inactivated influenza vaccine.

The chain combines TRBV10-3 with TRBJ2-1; the match to TRBD2 covers 7 bases. The V gene end was trimmed by 5 bases and the J gene end by 8 bases; junction bases not matched to a gene: 12. The CDR3 is 15 residues long. From germline, CDR1 is ENHRY and CDR2 SYGVKD. The CDR3 here is CAISPSRGEKDEQFF. CDR3 nucleotide sequence: TGTGCCATCAGTCCTTCTCGGGGGGAGAAGGATGAGCAGTTCTTC.

The rearrangement uses TRBV29-1 and TRBJ2-7; 7 bases match TRBD1. The CDR3 is 12 amino acids. V dropped 7 bases and J dropped 3; count of bases not matched to a gene: 6. CDR1 and CDR2 from the germline V gene are SQVTM and ANQGSEA. The CDR3 bases are TGCAGCGCCCGGGACAGCCACTACGAGCAGTACTTC. This codes for CSARDSHYEQYF.

This clonotype was picked up a small number of times. This chain uses TRBV7-2 with TRBJ2-3, with 9 bases that match TRBD2. Germline CDR1 and CDR2: SGHTA and FQGNSA. Unmatched junction bases numbered 6, after V lost 5 bases and J lost 0 bases. This CDR3 has 16 amino acids. The CDR3 nucleotides read TGTGCCAGCAGCACATTTAGCGGGAGAAGCACAGATACGCAGTATTTT. Protein sequence: CASSTFSGRSTDTQYF.

This chain joins TRBV28 and TRBJ2-7, with D possibly matching TRBD1 (5 bases). V was trimmed by 8 bases and J by 6 bases, leaving 14 bases between them. Germline-derived CDR1 and CDR2 are MDHEN and SYDVKM. The CDR3 consists of 12 residues. The CDR3 region is CASETGPTEQYF. The CDR3 region has the DNA TGTGCCAGCGAAACAGGCCCCACCGAGCAGTACTTC. The variable domain in full, completed from reference TRBV28 and TRBJ2-7, reads DVKVTQSSRYLVKRTGEKVFLECVQDMDHENMFWYRQDPGLGLRLIYFSYDVKMKEKGDIPEGYSVSREKKERFSLILESASTNQTSMYLCASETGPTEQYFGPGTRLTVT.

The sample holds a few counts of this clonotype. The chain employs TRBV29-1 and TRBJ2-1; 10 bases are a match to TRBD2. Trimming removed 4 bases from V and 6 bases from J; junction bases left unmatched: 9. The CDR3 loop spans 15 amino acids. CDR1 is SQVTM, CDR2 ANQGSEA, per germline. The CDR3 reads CSVARLAGEINEQFF. In DNA form, the CDR3 reads TGCAGCGTTGCTCGCCTAGCGGGGGAGATCAATGAGCAGTTCTTC.

There are a few counts of this clonotype. The chain recombines TRBV4-2 with TRBJ2-2; the match to TRBD2 covers 14 bases. V gave up 3 bases and J gave up 1 base; unmatched junction bases: 4. Germline CDR1 LGHNA, CDR2 YNFKEQ. The CDR3 has 18 residues. CDR3 sequence (DNA): TGTGCCAGCAGCCACCCGGGACTAGCGGGAGAGAACACCGGGGAGCTGTTTTTT. This encodes CASSHPGLAGENTGELFF.

The chain uses TRBV5-1 and TRBJ2-6; D unclear. Germline CDR1 reads SGHRS; CDR2 reads YFSETQ. The V gene lost 0 bases and the J gene lost 2 bases, with 18 bases spanning the gap. The CDR3 sequence is 19 residues long. Here the CDR3 DNA reads TGCGCCAGCAGCTTGGTATTGGTCTTGGGGATCCCTGGGGCCAACGTCCTGACTTTC. Translation gives CASSLVLVLGIPGANVLTF.

V and J are TRBV5-1 and TRBJ2-5, with 7 bases that match TRBD1. V lost 6 bases to trimming and J lost 2 bases; unmatched junction nucleotides: 4. Germline V gene lookup returns CDR1 SGHRS and CDR2 YFSETQ. The CDR3 consists of 13 residues. CDR3 region: CASNLQGQETQYF. The CDR3, as DNA: TGCGCCAGCAACTTACAGGGGCAAGAGACCCAGTACTTC. The whole variable domain, filled in from reference TRBV5-1 and TRBJ2-5, reads KAGVTQTPRYLIKTRGQQVTLSCSPISGHRSVSWYQQTPGQGLQFLFEYFSETQRNKGNFPGRFSGRQFSNSRSEMNVSTLELGDSALYLCASNLQGQETQYFGPGTRLLVL.

J is TRBJ2-7 and V is TRBV4-2; D gene unclear. The germline V gene has CDR1 LGHNA and CDR2 YNFKEQ. CDR3 length: 13 residues. V was clipped by 3 bases and J by 2 bases, with 8 bases between them. The CDR3 region is CASSQEGTYEQYF. The CDR3 DNA reads as TGTGCCAGCAGCCAGGAAGGGACCTACGAGCAGTACTTC.

This clonotype was seen ten or more times. The chain couples TRBV5-1 to TRBJ2-1; weak D call: TRBD1 (5 bases). This CDR3 is built from 13 residues. V was trimmed by 4 bases and J by 6 bases, leaving 11 bases between them. Germline V CDR1 and CDR2: SGHRS, YFSETQ. CDR3 region: CASSTGHINEQFF. CDR3 nucleotide sequence: TGCGCCAGCAGCACTGGACACATCAATGAGCAGTTCTTC. Full variable domain (remainder filled in from reference TRBV5-1 and TRBJ2-1): KAGVTQTPRYLIKTRGQQVTLSCSPISGHRSVSWYQQTPGQGLQFLFEYFSETQRNKGNFPGRFSGRQFSNSRSEMNVSTLELGDSALYLCASSTGHINEQFFGPGTRLTVL.

This clonotype was counted only a few times. The chain uses TRBV4-1 and TRBJ1-3; no reliable D call. This CDR3 is 16 amino acids long. The V and J ends lost 2 bases and 0 bases respectively, with 11 bases between them. From germline, CDR1 is MGHRA and CDR2 YSYEKL. In nucleotides, the CDR3 is TGCGCCAGCAGCCAATTGGACTGGGCCTCTGGAAACACCATATATTTT. It yields the protein CASSQLDWASGNTIYF.